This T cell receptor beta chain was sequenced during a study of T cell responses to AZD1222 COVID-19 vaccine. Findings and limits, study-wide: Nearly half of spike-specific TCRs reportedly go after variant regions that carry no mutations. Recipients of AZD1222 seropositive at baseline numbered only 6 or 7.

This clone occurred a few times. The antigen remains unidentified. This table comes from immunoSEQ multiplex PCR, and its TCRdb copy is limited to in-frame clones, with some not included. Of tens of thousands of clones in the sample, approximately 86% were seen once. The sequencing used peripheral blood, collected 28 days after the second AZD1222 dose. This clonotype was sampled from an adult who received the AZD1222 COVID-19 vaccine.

In nucleotides, the CDR3 is TGTGCCAGCAGCCCTAACAGGGGAAATCAGCCCCAGCATTTT. Amino acids: CASSPNRGNQPQHF. The gene calls are TRBV27 and TRBJ1-5; 7 bases agree with TRBD1. J gave up 4 bases and V 6 bases, and 6 bases lay outside the gene matches. Germline CDR1 and CDR2: MNHEY and SMNVEV (reference sequence). The CDR3 runs to 14 residues.